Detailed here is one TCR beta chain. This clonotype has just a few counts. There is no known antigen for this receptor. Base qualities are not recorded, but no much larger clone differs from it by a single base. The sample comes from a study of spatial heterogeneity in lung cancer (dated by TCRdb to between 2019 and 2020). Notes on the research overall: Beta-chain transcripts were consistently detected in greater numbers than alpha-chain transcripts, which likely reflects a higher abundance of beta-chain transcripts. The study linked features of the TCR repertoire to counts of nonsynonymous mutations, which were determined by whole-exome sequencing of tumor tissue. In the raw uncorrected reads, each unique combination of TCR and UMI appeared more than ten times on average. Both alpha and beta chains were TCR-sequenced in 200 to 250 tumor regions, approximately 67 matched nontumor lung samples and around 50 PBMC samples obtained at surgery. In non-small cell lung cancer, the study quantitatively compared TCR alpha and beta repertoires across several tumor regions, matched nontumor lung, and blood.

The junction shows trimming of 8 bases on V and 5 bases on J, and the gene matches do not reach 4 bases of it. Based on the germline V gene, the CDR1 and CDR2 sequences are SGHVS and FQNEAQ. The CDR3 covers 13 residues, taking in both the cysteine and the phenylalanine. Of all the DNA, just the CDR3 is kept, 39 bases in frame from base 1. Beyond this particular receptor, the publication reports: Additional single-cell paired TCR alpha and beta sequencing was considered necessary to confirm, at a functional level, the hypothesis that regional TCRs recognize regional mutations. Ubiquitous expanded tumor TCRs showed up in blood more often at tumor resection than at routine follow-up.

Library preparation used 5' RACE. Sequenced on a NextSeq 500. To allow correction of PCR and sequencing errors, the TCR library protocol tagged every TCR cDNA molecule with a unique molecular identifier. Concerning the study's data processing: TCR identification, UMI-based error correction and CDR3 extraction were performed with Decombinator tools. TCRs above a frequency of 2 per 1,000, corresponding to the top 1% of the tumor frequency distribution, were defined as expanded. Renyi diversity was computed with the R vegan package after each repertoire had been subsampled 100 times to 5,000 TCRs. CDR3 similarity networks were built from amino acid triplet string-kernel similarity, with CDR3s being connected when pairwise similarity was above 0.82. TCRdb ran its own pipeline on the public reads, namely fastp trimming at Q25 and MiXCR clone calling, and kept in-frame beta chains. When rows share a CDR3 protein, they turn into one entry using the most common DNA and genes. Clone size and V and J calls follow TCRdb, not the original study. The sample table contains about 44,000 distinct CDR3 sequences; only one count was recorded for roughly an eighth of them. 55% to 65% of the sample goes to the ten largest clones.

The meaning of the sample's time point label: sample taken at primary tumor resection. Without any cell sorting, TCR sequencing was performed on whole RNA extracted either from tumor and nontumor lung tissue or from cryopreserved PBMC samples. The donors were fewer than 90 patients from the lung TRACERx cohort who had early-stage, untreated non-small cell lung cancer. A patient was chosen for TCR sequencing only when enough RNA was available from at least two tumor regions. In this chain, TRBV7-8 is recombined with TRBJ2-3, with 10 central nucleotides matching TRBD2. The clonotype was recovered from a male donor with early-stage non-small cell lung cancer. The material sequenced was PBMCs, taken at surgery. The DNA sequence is TGTGCCAGCGGGCTAGCGGGAGTAGATACGCAGTATTTT. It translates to CASGLAGVDTQYF.